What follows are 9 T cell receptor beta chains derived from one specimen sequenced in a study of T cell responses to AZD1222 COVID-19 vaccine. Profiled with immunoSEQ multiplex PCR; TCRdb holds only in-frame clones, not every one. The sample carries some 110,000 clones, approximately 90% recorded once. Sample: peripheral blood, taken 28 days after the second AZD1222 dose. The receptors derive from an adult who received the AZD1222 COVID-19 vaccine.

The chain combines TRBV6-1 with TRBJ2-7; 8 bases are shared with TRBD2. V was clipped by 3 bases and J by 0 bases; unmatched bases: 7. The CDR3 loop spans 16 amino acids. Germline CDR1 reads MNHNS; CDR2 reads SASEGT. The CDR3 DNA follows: TGTGCCAGCAGTGACGGGGGGGCAGCCCGCTCCTACGAGCAGTACTTC. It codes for CASSDGGAARSYEQYF.

Written as DNA, the CDR3 is TGTGCCAGCAGTGAGGGGGACAGGGGTAGCAATCAGCCCCAGCATTTT. It translates to CASSEGDRGSNQPQHF. The J gene is TRBJ1-5, the V gene TRBV6-2 or TRBV6-3; 10 nucleotides match TRBD1. Germline CDR1 is MNHEY and CDR2 is SVGEGT. The V and J ends lost 5 bases and 0 bases, in that order; junction bases with no gene match: 4. The CDR3 length is 16 residues.

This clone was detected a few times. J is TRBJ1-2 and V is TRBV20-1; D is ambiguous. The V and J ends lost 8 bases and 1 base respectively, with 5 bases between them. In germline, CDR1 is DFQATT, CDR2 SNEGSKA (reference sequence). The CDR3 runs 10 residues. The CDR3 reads CSSFNYGYTF. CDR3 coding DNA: TGCAGTTCTTTTAACTATGGCTACACCTTC.

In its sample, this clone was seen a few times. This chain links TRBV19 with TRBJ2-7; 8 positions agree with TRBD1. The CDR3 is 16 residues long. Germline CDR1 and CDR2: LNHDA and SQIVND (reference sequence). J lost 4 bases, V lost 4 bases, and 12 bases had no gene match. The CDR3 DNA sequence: TGTGCCAGTAGTACCGCCGACAGGGGATCTATGTACGAGCAGTACTTC. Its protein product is CASSTADRGSMYEQYF.

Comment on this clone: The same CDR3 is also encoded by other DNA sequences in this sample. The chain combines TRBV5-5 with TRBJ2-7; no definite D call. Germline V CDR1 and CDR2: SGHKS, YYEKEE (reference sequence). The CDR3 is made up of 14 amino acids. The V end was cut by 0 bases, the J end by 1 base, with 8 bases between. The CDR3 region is CASSLVGSSYEQYF. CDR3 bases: TGTGCCAGCAGCTTGGTAGGCAGTTCCTACGAGCAGTACTTC.

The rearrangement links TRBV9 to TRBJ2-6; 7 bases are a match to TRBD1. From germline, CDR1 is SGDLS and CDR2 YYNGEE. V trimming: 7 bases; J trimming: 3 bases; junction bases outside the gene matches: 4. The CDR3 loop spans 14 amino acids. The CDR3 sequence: CASETGFGANVLTF. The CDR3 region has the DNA TGTGCCAGCGAGACAGGGTTTGGGGCCAACGTCCTGACTTTC.

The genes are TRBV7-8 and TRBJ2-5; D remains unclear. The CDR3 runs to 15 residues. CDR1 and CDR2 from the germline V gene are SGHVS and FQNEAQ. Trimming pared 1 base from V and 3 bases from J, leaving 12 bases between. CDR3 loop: CASSLVGRVEETQYF. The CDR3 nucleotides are TGTGCCAGCAGCTTAGTAGGCAGAGTAGAAGAGACCCAGTACTTC.

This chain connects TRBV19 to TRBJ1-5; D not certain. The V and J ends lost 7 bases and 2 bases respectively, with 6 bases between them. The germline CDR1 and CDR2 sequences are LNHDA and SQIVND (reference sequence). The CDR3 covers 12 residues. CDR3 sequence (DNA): TGTGCCAGTATGGCGCGCAATCAGCCCCAGCATTTT. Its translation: CASMARNQPQHF.

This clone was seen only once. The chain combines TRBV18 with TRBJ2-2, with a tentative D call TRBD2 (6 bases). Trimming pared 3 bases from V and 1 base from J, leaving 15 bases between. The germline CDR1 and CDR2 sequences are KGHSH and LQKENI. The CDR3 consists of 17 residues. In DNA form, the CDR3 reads TGTGCCAGCTCACCTGTGGGGGGAGCGGAGAACACCGGGGAGCTGTTTTTT. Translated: CASSPVGGAENTGELFF. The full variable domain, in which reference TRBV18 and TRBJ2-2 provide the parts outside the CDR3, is NAGVMQNPRHLVRRRGQEARLRCSPMKGHSHVYWYRQLPEEGLKFMVYLQKENIIDESGMPKERFSAEFPKEGPSILRIQQVVRGDSAAYFCASSPVGGAENTGELFFGEGSRLTVL.